This TCR beta chain was sequenced for a study of molecular identifiers for immune sequencing clone quantification. There are a few counts of this clonotype. Its antigen is unknown. Study-wide results and limits: Because of identical TCR molecules sharing a barcode, sizes of highly expanded clones could be underestimated.

Germline V gene data show CDR1 as MNHEY and CDR2 as SMNVEV (reference sequence). V lost 5 bases and J 2 bases, leaving 10 bases between the germline ends. The CDR3 loop spans 13 amino acids. Preparation of naive CD8 libraries involved roughly 18,000 to 1,100,000 sorted cells and 10%, 30% or 50% RNA. Isolation of naive CD8 T cells was achieved by sorting on a CD8+CD4-CCR7+CD45RA+ phenotype. Generation of bulk TCR libraries relied on previously described methods and listed TCR primers. TCRdb ran MiXCR on the PCR reads and lists one entry per CDR3 protein. Of approximately 60,000 distinct CDR3 sequences detected, over 15% appear once; the ten largest clones hold under 1.5%.

The sequenced material came from naive CD8+ T cells from blood, with Jurkat cell RNA spiked in. The sample's subset: FACS-sorted CD8+CD4-CCR7+CD45RA+ naive T cells. The sequence came from a human donor in good health. Some libraries in this study had Jurkat cell RNA spiked in. V usage is TRBV27 and J usage is TRBJ2-7; D remains unclear. In DNA form, the CDR3 reads TGTGCCAGCAGTCCTTTATGGACCTACGAGCAGTACTTC. Translated: CASSPLWTYEQYF.